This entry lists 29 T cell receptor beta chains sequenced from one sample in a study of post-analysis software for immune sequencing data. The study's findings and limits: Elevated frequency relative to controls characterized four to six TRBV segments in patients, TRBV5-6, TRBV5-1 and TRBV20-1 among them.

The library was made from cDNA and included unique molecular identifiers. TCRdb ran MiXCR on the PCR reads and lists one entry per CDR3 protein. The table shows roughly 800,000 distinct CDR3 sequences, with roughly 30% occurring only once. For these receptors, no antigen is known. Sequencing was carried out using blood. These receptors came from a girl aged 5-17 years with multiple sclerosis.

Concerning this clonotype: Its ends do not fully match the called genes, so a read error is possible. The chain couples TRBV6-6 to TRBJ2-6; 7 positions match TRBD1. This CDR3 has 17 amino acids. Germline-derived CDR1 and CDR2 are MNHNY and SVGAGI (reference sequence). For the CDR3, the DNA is TGTGCCAGCAGTTACTCGACAGGGAACTCTGGGGCCAACGTCCGGACTTTC. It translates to CASSYSTGNSGANVRTF.

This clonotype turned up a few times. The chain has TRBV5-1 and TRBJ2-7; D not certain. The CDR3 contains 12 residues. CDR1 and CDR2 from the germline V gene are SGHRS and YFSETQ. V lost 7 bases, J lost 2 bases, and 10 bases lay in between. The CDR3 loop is CASCSPTYEQYF. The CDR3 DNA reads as TGCGCCAGCTGCTCCCCAACCTACGAGCAGTACTTC.

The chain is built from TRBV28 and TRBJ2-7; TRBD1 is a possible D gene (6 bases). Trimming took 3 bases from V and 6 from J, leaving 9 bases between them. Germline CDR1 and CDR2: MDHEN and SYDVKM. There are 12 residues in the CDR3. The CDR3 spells CASSFGQSEQYF. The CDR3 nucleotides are TGTGCCAGCAGTTTCGGACAGTCCGAGCAGTACTTC.

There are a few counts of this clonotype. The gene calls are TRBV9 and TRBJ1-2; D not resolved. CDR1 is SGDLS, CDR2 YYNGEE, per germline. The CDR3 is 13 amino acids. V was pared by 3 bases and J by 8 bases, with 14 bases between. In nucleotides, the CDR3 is TGTGCCAGCAGCGGTCTCATCCGTTGGGGCTACACCTTC. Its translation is CASSGLIRWGYTF.

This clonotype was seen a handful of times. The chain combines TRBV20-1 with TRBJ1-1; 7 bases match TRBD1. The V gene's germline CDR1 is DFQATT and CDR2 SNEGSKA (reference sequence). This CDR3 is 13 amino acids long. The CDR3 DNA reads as TGCAGCGGGGGGCCCAAGGGGGCGTGGGAGGCTTTCTTT. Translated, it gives CSGGPKGAWEAFF.

The CDR3 loop reads CASSPLGQGRQETQYF. The CDR3 DNA sequence: TGCGCCAGCAGCCCCCTAGGACAGGGGAGGCAAGAGACCCAGTACTTC. The V and J genes are TRBV5-1 and TRBJ2-5; 9 positions agree with TRBD1. Germline CDR1 reads SGHRS; CDR2 reads YFSETQ. The J segment lost 2 bases and the V segment lost 4 bases, leaving 9 bases of the junction unmatched. This CDR3 has 16 residues.

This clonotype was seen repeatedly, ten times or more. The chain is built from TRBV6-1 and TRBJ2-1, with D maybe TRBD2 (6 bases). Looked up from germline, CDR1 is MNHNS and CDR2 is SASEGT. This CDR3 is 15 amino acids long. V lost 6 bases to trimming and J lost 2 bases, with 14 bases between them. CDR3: CASRGEGGPYNEQFF. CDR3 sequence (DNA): TGTGCCAGCAGGGGCGAAGGAGGGCCCTACAATGAGCAGTTCTTC.

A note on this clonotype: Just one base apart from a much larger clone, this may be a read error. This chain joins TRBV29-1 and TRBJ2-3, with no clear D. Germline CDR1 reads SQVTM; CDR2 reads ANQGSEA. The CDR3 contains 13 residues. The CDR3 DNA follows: TGCGGCGCCTGCCGGTCGGACACAGATACGCAGTATTTT. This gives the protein CGACRSDTDTQYF.

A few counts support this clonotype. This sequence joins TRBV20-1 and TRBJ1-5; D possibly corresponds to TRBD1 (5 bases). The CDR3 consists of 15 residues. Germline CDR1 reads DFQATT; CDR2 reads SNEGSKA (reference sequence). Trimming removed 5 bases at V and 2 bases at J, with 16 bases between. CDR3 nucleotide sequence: TGCAGTGCTGCCGGGACCTCCATCGGCAATCAGCCCCAGCATTTT. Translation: CSAAGTSIGNQPQHF.

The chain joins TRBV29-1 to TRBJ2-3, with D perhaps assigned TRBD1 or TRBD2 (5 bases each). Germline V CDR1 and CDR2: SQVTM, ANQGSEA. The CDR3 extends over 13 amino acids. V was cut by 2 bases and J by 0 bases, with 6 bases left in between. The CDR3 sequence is CSVERDSTDTQYF. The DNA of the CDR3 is TGCAGCGTTGAAAGGGACAGCACAGATACGCAGTATTTT.

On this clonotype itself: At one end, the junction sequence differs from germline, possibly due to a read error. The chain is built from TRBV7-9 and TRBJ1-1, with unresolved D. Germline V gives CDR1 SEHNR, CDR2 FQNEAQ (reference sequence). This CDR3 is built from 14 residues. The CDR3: CTSSLDQLAPEAFF. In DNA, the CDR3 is TGTACCAGCAGCTTAGATCAACTAGCCCCTGAAGCTTTCTTT.

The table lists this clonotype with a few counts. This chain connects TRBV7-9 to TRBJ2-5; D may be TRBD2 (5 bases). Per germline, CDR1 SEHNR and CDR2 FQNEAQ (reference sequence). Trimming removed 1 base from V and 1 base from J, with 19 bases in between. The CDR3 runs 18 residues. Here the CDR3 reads CASSLVGSGRVPQETQYF. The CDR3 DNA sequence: TGTGCCAGCAGCTTAGTAGGGAGCGGCAGAGTGCCCCAAGAGACCCAGTACTTC.

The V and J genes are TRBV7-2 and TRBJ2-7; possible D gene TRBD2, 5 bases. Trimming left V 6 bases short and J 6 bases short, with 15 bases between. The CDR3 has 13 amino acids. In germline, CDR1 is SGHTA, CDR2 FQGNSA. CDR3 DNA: TGTGCCAGCAGATTCGCTAGCCTCTCCGAGCAGTACTTC. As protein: CASRFASLSEQYF.

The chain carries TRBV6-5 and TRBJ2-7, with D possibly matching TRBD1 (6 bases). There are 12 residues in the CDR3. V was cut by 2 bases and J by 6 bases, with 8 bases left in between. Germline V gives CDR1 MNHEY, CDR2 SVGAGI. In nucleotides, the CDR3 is TGTGCCAGCAGTTACGCCAGGGGCGAGCAGTACTTC. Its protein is CASSYARGEQYF.

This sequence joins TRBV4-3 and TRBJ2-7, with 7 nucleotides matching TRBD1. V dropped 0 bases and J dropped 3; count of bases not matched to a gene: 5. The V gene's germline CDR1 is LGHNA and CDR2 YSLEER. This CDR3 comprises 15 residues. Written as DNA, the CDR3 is TGCGCCAGCAGCCAAGATTTCACAGGGGTCTACGAGCAGTACTTC. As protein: CASSQDFTGVYEQYF.

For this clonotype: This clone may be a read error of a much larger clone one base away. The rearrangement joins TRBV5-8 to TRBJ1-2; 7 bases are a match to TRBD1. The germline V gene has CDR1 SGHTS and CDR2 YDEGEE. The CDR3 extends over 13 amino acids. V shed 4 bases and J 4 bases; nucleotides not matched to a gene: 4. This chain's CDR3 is CASSPTGRYGYTF. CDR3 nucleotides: TGTGCCAGCAGCCCGACAGGGCGCTATGGCTACACCTTC. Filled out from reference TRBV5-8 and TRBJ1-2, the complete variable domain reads EAGVTQSPTHLIKTRGQQATLRCSPISGHTSVYWYQQALGLGLQFLLWYDEGEERNRGNFPPRFSGRQFPNYSSELNVNALELEDSALYLCASSPTGRYGYTFGSGTRLTVV.

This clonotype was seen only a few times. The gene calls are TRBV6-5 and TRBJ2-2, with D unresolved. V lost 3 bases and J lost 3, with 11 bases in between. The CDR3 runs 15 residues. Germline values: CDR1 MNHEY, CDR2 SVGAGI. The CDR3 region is CASSYSVGDTGELFF. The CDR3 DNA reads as TGTGCCAGCAGTTATTCCGTTGGGGACACCGGGGAGCTGTTTTTT.

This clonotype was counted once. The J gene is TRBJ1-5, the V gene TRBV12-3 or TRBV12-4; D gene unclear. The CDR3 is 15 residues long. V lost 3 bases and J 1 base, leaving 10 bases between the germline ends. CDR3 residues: CASSFSLGSNQPQHF. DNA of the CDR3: TGTGCCAGCAGTTTTAGTCTGGGGAGCAATCAGCCCCAGCATTTT.

This CDR3 reads CASSEAPGANTEAFF. For the CDR3, the DNA is TGTGCCAGCAGCGAGGCCCCCGGGGCAAACACTGAAGCTTTCTTT. This chain connects TRBV9 to TRBJ1-1, with a tentative D call TRBD1 (5 bases). The CDR3 spans 15 residues. CDR1 is SGDLS and CDR2 is YYNGEE in the germline V gene. Trimming removed 3 bases at V and 2 bases at J, with 14 bases between. The full variable domain, its missing parts supplied by reference TRBV9 and TRBJ1-1, is DSGVTQTPKHLITATGQRVTLRCSPRSGDLSVYWYQQSLDQGLQFLIQYYNGEERAKGNILERFSAQQFPDLHSELNLSSLELGDSALYFCASSEAPGANTEAFFGQGTRLTVV.

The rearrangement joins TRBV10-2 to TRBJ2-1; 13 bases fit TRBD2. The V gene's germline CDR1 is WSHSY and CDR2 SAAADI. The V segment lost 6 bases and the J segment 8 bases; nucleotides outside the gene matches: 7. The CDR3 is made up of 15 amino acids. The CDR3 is CASRRLAGGFDEQFF. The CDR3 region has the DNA TGCGCCAGCAGGCGACTAGCGGGAGGTTTCGATGAGCAGTTCTTC.

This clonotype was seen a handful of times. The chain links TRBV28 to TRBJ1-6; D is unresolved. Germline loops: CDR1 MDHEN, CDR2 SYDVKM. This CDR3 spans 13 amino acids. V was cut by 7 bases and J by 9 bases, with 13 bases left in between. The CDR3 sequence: CASTAPYGSPLHF. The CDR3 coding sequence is TGTGCCAGCACCGCCCCCTACGGTTCACCCCTCCACTTT.

CDR3 residues: CASSLDRLLGVPWGDTQYF. The CDR3 DNA reads as TGTGCCAGCAGCTTAGACCGACTTCTCGGGGTTCCGTGGGGAGATACGCAGTATTTT. The chain is built from TRBV7-8 and TRBJ2-3; D perhaps matches TRBD2 (5 bases). Germline assignment: CDR1 SGHVS and CDR2 FQNEAQ. V was shortened by 1 base and J by 5 bases, with 25 bases between the two germline ends. The CDR3 runs to 19 residues.

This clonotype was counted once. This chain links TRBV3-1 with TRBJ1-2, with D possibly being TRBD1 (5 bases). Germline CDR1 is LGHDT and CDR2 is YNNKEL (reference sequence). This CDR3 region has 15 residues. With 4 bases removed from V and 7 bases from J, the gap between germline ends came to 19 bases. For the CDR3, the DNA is TGTGCCAGCAGCCCCAATGGGGGGGGAGGAAGTGGCTACACCTTC. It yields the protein CASSPNGGGGSGYTF.

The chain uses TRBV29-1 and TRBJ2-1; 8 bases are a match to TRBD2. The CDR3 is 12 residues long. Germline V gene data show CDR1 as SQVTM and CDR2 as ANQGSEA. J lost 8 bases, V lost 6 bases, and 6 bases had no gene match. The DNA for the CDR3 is TGCAGCGTAGCCCCGGGGGGGGATGAGCAGTTCTTC. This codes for CSVAPGGDEQFF.

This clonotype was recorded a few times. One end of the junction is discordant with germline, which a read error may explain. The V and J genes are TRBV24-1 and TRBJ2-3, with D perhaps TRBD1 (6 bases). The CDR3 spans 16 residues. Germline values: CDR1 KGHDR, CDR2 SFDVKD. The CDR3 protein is CAPSDFRAGTTDTQYF. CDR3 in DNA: TGTGCCCCCAGTGATTTTCGGGCAGGGACAACAGATACGCAGTATTTT.

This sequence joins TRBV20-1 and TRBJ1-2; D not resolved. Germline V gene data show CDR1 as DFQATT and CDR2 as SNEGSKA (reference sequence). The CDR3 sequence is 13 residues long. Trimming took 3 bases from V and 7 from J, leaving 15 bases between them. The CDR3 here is CSASGKTSLGYTF. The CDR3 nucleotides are TGCAGTGCTAGCGGCAAAACCTCCCTTGGCTACACCTTC.

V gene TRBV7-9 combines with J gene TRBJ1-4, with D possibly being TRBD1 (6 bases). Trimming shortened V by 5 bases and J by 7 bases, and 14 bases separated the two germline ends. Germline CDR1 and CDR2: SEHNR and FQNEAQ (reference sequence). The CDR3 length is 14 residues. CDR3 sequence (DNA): TGTGCCAGCAGCCCGGTCAGGGGCGGTGAAAAACTGTTTTTT. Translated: CASSPVRGGEKLFF.

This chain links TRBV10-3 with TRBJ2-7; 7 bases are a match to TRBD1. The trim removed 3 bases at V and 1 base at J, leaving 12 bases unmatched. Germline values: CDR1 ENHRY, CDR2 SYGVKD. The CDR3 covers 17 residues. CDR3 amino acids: CAISESKDRHTSYEQYF. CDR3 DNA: TGTGCCATCAGTGAATCGAAGGACAGGCACACATCCTACGAGCAGTACTTC.

In nucleotides, the CDR3 is TGCAGTGCTAGGCCCGAGGGGGCGGGGGAAAAACTGTTTTTT. As protein: CSARPEGAGEKLFF. The chain is built from TRBV20-1 and TRBJ1-4; 7 bases line up with TRBD1. The CDR3 runs to 14 residues. V lost 3 bases, J lost 8 bases, and 9 bases stayed unmatched. In germline, CDR1 is DFQATT, CDR2 SNEGSKA (reference sequence).